The entry below describes one T cell receptor beta chain. V lost 5 bases and J lost 0, with 8 bases in between. CDR3 length: 14 residues. CDR1 and CDR2 from the germline V gene are MNHNY and SVGAGI (reference sequence). The protocol was immunoSEQ multiplex PCR, while the TCRdb copy is restricted to in-frame clones and leaves out a portion. The sample carries some 2,500,000 clones, 80% to 95% recorded once. The source of the sample is a study of shared clonotypes between healthy human individuals. Donors were healthy HIV-negative adults without recently reported acute infections or vaccinations. The specimen was naive CD4+ T cells from PBMCs. Subset described: CD45RA+ positively selected. The clonotype comes from a man younger than 35 in good health. Some clones in this sample may be carry-over from other donors' samples. V usage is TRBV6-6 and J usage is TRBJ1-3; no clear D. The CDR3 region is CASSPADSGNTIYF. The CDR3 nucleotides read TGTGCCAGCAGTCCCGCCGACTCTGGAAACACCATATATTTT.